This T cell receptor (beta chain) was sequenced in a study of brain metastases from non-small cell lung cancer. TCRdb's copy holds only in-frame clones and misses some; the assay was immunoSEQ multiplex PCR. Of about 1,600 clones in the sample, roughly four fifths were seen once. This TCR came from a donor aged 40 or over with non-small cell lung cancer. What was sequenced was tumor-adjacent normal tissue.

The CDR3 DNA reads TGTGCCAGCAGCTTAGACACCGACAGGATATTGACAGATACGCAGTATTTT. As protein: CASSLDTDRILTDTQYF. The chain recombines TRBV7-2 with TRBJ2-3; D is perhaps TRBD1 (6 bases). This CDR3 has 17 residues. Germline CDR1 SGHTA, CDR2 FQGNSA. V gave up 1 base and J gave up 3 bases, with 17 bases separating them.